Below are 14 T cell receptor beta chains sequenced from a single sample in a study of OX40 agonist ivuxolimab in advanced cancers. Data came from immunoSEQ multiplex PCR; TCRdb stores just in-frame clones and leaves some out. In the table there are roughly 70,000 clones, about 90% of which are singletons. The sample in question was CD4+ or CD8+ T cells sorted from blood, obtained in a trial of the OX40 agonist ivuxolimab. The source of these receptors is an adult with an advanced solid tumor such as melanoma, head and neck, liver or kidney cancer.

The table lists this clone with a few counts. The chain employs TRBV7-9 and TRBJ2-3; D perhaps matches TRBD2 (5 bases). The ends were cut back, 5 bases at V and 3 bases at J, with 18 bases in the middle. The germline V gene has CDR1 SEHNR and CDR2 FQNEAQ (reference sequence). This CDR3 is 16 amino acids long. The CDR3: CASSPRPISGTDTQYF. The CDR3 nucleotides are TGTGCCAGCAGCCCCCGACCGATCTCGGGGACAGATACGCAGTATTTT.

The chain couples TRBV6-6 to TRBJ2-7; tentative D call: TRBD2 (6 bases). Germline assignment: CDR1 MNHNY and CDR2 SVGAGI (reference sequence). V was shortened by 3 bases and J by 4 bases, with 10 bases between the two germline ends. The CDR3 is 13 residues long. In DNA, the CDR3 is TGTGCCAGCAGTTATGAGGGGACTTACGAGCAGTACTTC. Protein: CASSYEGTYEQYF.

The V call is TRBV6-5, the J call TRBJ1-3; 9 bases agree with TRBD1. The CDR3 contains 14 residues. Germline CDR1 MNHEY, CDR2 SVGAGI. V lost 6 bases, J lost 8 bases, and 8 bases stayed unmatched. Here the CDR3 DNA reads TGTGCCAGCAGAACCGGGACAGGGATAGACACCATATATTTT. This translates into CASRTGTGIDTIYF.

A single count supports this clone. This chain links TRBV7-8 with TRBJ1-5, with TRBD1 matching over 10 bases. Germline loops: CDR1 SGHVS, CDR2 FQNEAQ. CDR3 length equals 17 residues. V was clipped by 5 bases and J by 0 bases; unmatched bases: 7. The CDR3 sequence: CASSPGQGGISNQPQHF. CDR3 nucleotides: TGTGCCAGCAGCCCCGGACAGGGGGGGATTAGCAATCAGCCCCAGCATTTT.

The rearrangement uses TRBV18 and TRBJ2-5; D remains unclear. V was pared by 1 base and J by 4 bases, with 10 bases between. The V gene's germline CDR1 is KGHSH and CDR2 LQKENI. There are 14 residues in the CDR3. CDR3 protein: CASSPQDRAETQYF. CDR3 coding DNA: TGTGCCAGCTCACCACAAGACCGGGCAGAGACCCAGTACTTC.

This clone occurred once. This sequence joins TRBV4-3 and TRBJ1-3; TRBD1 is a possible D gene (6 bases). The CDR3 loop spans 16 amino acids. Between the trimmed V and J ends, which lost 2 bases and 2 bases, there was a span of 13 bases. Germline V gene sequence: CDR1 LGHNA, CDR2 YSLEER. DNA for the CDR3: TGCGCCAGCAGCCAAATGTCAGGGGCGCCTGGAAACACCATATATTTT. As protein: CASSQMSGAPGNTIYF.

The CDR3 nucleotides are TGTGCCAGCTCACCCCAAGGGTACACAGATACGCAGTATTTT. Its translation: CASSPQGYTDTQYF. The chain employs TRBV18 and TRBJ2-3; D remains unclear. The CDR3 extends over 14 amino acids. The germline CDR1 and CDR2 sequences are KGHSH and LQKENI. V lost 3 bases, J lost 2 bases, and 9 bases lay in between.

The rearrangement joins TRBV9 to TRBJ2-7; 11 bases line up with TRBD2. This CDR3 contains 13 residues. V lost 4 bases to trimming and J lost 4 bases; unmatched junction nucleotides: 1. In germline, CDR1 is SGDLS, CDR2 YYNGEE. CDR3 sequence reads: CASSRLAGYEQYF. The CDR3 coding sequence is TGTGCCAGCAGCCGACTAGCGGGATACGAGCAGTACTTC.

The chain combines TRBV5-6 with TRBJ2-3, with 10 bases fitting TRBD1. CDR1 and CDR2 from the germline V gene are SGHDT and YYEEEE. V lost 4 bases to trimming and J lost 2 bases; unmatched junction nucleotides: 13. There are 18 residues in the CDR3. This CDR3 is CASSRGQGIKAHTDTQYF. CDR3 coding DNA: TGTGCCAGCAGCAGGGGACAGGGGATTAAGGCCCACACAGATACGCAGTATTTT.

This clone was counted a single time. The chain links TRBV29-1 to TRBJ2-3; D may be TRBD2 (6 bases). Germline V gene data show CDR1 as SQVTM and CDR2 as ANQGSEA. CDR3 size: 13 residues. The CDR3 loop reads CSHDRGSTDTQYF. CDR3 sequence (DNA): TGCAGTCATGACCGGGGGAGCACAGATACGCAGTATTTT.

This chain connects TRBV21-1 to TRBJ1-5. TRBV21-1 is a documented pseudogene. This CDR3 is 17 amino acids long. The CDR3 sequence is CASSKISAGFRNQPQHF. Here the CDR3 DNA reads TGTGCCAGCAGCAAAATTTCGGCTGGGTTTCGCAATCAGCCCCAGCATTTT.

The gene calls are TRBV6-5 and TRBJ1-3; D ambiguous. The CDR3 extends over 15 amino acids. Between the trimmed V and J ends, which lost 4 bases and 4 bases, there was a span of 14 bases. Germline loops: CDR1 MNHEY, CDR2 SVGAGI. CDR3 DNA: TGTGCCAGCAGTTCTTTAGGGAGTTCAGGAAACACCATATATTTT. Its protein product is CASSSLGSSGNTIYF.

The chain combines TRBV27 with TRBJ1-4; no firm D call. This CDR3 is built from 9 residues. Trimming took off 9 bases at V and 4 bases at J, with 0 bases between the two ends. Germline V gene sequence: CDR1 MNHEY, CDR2 SMNVEV (reference sequence). The DNA of the CDR3 is TGTGCCAGTAATGAAAAACTGTTTTTT. Encoded protein: CASNEKLFF.

This clone was seen a single time. This chain links TRBV7-3 with TRBJ2-1; 7 bases align to TRBD2. CDR1 and CDR2 (germline): SGHTA, FQGTGA. V was clipped by 2 bases and J by 0 bases; unmatched bases: 10. The CDR3 runs 18 residues. Here the CDR3 reads CASSLWDSGGSSYNEQFF. The CDR3 DNA sequence: TGTGCCAGCAGCTTATGGGATTCAGGCGGGAGCTCCTACAATGAGCAGTTCTTC.